A single sample is the source of the 14 T cell receptor beta chains below, sequenced in a study of response to subunit inactivated influenza vaccine. Each CDR3 protein is one row after TCRdb ran MiXCR on the RT-PCR reads. The data hold 600,000 to 700,000 distinct CDR3 sequences, with around 15% observed a single time. The source was PBMCs from blood, collected roughly 15 days before vaccination. These receptors came from a man aged 45-65 years who received an inactivated influenza vaccine.

Of note for this clonotype: The junction differs from germline at one of its ends, possibly a read error. This chain connects TRBV15 to TRBJ1-5; D possibly corresponds to TRBD1 (5 bases). The CDR3 extends over 14 amino acids. Per the germline V gene, CDR1 is LNHNV and CDR2 is YYDKDF (reference sequence). CDR3 in amino acids: CATTRGVGEQPQHF. CDR3 nucleotides: TGTGCCACCACCAGAGGGGTAGGGGAGCAGCCCCAGCATTTT.

This clonotype was seen ten or more times. The chain has TRBV6-1 and TRBJ1-5, with D maybe TRBD1 (5 bases). V lost 3 bases, J lost 7 bases, and 13 bases lay in between. Germline V gene lookup returns CDR1 MNHNS and CDR2 SASEGT. CDR3 length equals 14 residues. The CDR3 DNA sequence: TGTGCCAGCAGTGAGGAGGGGAGAGGGCAGCCCCAGCATTTT. It yields the protein CASSEEGRGQPQHF.

This chain uses TRBV20-1 with TRBJ2-7; 7 nucleotides line up with TRBD2. CDR1 and CDR2 from the germline V gene are DFQATT and SNEGSKA (reference sequence). The J segment lost 2 bases and the V segment lost 3 bases, leaving 4 bases of the junction unmatched. The CDR3 covers 13 residues. The CDR3 DNA reads as TGCAGTGCTAGTAGGGACTACACCTACGAGCAGTACTTC. Protein: CSASRDYTYEQYF.

The V call is TRBV7-6, the J call TRBJ2-7, with 8 bases that match TRBD1. The V segment lost 5 bases and the J segment 4 bases; nucleotides outside the gene matches: 7. CDR1 and CDR2 from the germline V gene are SGHVS and FNYEAQ. The CDR3 has 14 amino acids. The CDR3: CASSLGQGWYEQYF. DNA of the CDR3: TGTGCCAGCAGCCTTGGACAGGGTTGGTACGAGCAGTACTTC.

V usage is TRBV5-5 and J usage is TRBJ1-4, with D perhaps TRBD1 (5 bases). Germline CDR1 is SGHKS and CDR2 is YYEKEE (reference sequence). Trimming removed 4 bases at V and 8 bases at J, with 21 bases between. CDR3 size: 16 residues. The CDR3 DNA reads as TGTGCCAGCAGCGCTAACACCGGGACCAACGGAGAAAAACTGTTTTTT. Protein product: CASSANTGTNGEKLFF.

V and J are TRBV20-1 and TRBJ2-5, with D unresolved. The V end lost 0 bases, the J end lost 4 bases, and 15 bases lay between the germline ends. Germline lookup yields CDR1 DFQATT and CDR2 SNEGSKA (reference sequence). The CDR3 covers 15 residues. CDR3 in DNA: TGCAGTGCTAGAGATCTGCTCGCGGTCCGAGAGACCCAGTACTTC. Its protein is CSARDLLAVRETQYF.

This clonotype was detected many times. J is TRBJ2-3 and V is TRBV11-2; tentative D call: TRBD2 (5 bases). Per germline, CDR1 SGHAT and CDR2 FQNNGV. V was pared by 1 base and J by 2 bases, with 10 bases between. The CDR3 runs 15 residues. The CDR3, as DNA: TGTGCCAGCAGCTTAGGGAGGCTACTCACAGATACGCAGTATTTT. Protein: CASSLGRLLTDTQYF.

This clonotype occurred a few times. This sequence joins TRBV7-2 and TRBJ2-2; the D gene is possibly TRBD1 (5 bases). Germline V gene sequence: CDR1 SGHTA, CDR2 FQGNSA. Deletions cut 5 bases from V and 4 bases from J, with 17 bases between. CDR3 size: 16 residues. The CDR3 sequence is CASSPPGREITGELFF. DNA for the CDR3: TGTGCCAGCAGCCCCCCGGGCAGGGAAATCACCGGGGAGCTGTTTTTT.

This sequence joins TRBV7-2 and TRBJ2-7, with a possible D match to TRBD1 (6 bases). The V end was cut by 1 base, the J end by 4 bases, with 17 bases between. CDR1 is SGHTA, CDR2 FQGNSA, per germline. The CDR3 contains 16 residues. CDR3 bases: TGTGCCAGCAGCTTAGACCCGGACAGTTATCTATACGAGCAGTACTTC. This translates into CASSLDPDSYLYEQYF.

As concerns this clonotype: Just one base apart from a much larger clone, this may be a read error. This is likely a read error, given that the CDR3 carries no conserved phenylalanine or tryptophan at its end. V and J are TRBV10-2 and TRBJ1-4; weak D call: TRBD1 (6 bases). The V gene's germline CDR1 is WSHSY and CDR2 SAAADI. The ends were cut back, 10 bases at V and 2 bases at J, with 11 bases in the middle. The CDR3 extends over 13 amino acids. The CDR3 DNA sequence: TGCGCCACACAGGGTTCGACTAATGAAAAACTGTTTTCT. Amino acid sequence: CATQGSTNEKLFS.

V and J are TRBV27 and TRBJ2-7, with D tentatively TRBD1 (6 bases). This CDR3 spans 13 amino acids. In germline, CDR1 is MNHEY, CDR2 SMNVEV (reference sequence). The germline V and J ends were trimmed by 4 bases and 4 bases, with 11 bases remaining between them. CDR3 nucleotides: TGTGCCAGCAGTTCCAGGGGTAGGTACGAGCAGTACTTC. As protein: CASSSRGRYEQYF.

A few counts support this clonotype. J is TRBJ1-2 and V is TRBV7-2; D remains unclear. Germline CDR1 and CDR2: SGHTA and FQGNSA. The germline V and J ends were trimmed by 0 bases and 6 bases, with 14 bases remaining between them. The CDR3 runs to 15 residues. This chain's CDR3 is CASSLAGLGIDGYTF. DNA of the CDR3: TGTGCCAGCAGCTTAGCGGGATTAGGGATTGATGGCTACACCTTC.

A few counts support this clonotype. CDR3 nucleotide sequence: TGTGCCAGCAGCGAACAGGGGGGTAACACTGAAGCTTTCTTT. Its protein is CASSEQGGNTEAFF. The J gene is TRBJ1-1, the V gene TRBV9, with TRBD1 identical over 8 bases. J lost 2 bases, V lost 3 bases, and 3 bases had no gene match. This CDR3 has 14 amino acids. From germline, CDR1 is SGDLS and CDR2 YYNGEE.

The genes are TRBV3-1 and TRBJ2-7, with TRBD2 matching 8 bases. This CDR3 region has 18 residues. With V trimmed by 4 bases and J by 5 bases, 19 bases remained unmatched. Germline V gene sequence: CDR1 LGHDT, CDR2 YNNKEL (reference sequence). In DNA, the CDR3 is TGTGCCAGCAGCCGAAATTTAAGGCGGGGGGTTGCTCCCCACGAGCAGTACTTC. This sequence encodes CASSRNLRRGVAPHEQYF.